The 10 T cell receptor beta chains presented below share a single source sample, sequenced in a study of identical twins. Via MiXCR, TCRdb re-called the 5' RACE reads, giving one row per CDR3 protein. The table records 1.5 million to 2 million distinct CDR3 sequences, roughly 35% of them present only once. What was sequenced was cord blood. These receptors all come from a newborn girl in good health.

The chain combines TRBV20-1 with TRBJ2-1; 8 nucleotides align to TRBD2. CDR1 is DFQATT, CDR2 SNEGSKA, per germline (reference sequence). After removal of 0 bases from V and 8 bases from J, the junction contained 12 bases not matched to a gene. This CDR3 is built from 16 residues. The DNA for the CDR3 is TGCAGTGCTAGAGATAGGATGGCTAGCGGGCGGGATGAGCAGTTCTTC. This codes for CSARDRMASGRDEQFF.

CDR3 in amino acids: CASSAPGFGIQYF. In nucleotides, the CDR3 is TGTGCCAGCAGCGCTCCAGGGTTTGGCATTCAGTACTTC. This rearrangement joins TRBV21-1 to TRBJ2-5; the table gives TRBD1 as D, unverified against the DNA. The assigned J gene may be wrong: the sequence end matches TRBJ2-4 better. TRBV21-1 is a known pseudogene. The CDR3 covers 13 residues.

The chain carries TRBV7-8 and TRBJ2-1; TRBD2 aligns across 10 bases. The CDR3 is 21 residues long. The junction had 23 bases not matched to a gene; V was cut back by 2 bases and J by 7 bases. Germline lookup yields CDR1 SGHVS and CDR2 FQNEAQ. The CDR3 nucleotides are TGTGCCAGCAGCTTATCTTTGACGGGGTATCGAGCTAGCGGGGGTGGGAATGAGCAGTTCTTC. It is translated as CASSLSLTGYRASGGGNEQFF. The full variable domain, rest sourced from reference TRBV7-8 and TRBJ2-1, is GAGVSQSPRYKVAKRGQDVALRCDPISGHVSLFWYQQALGQGPEFLTYFQNEAQLDKSGLPSDRFFAERPEGSVSTLKIQRTQQEDSAVYLCASSLSLTGYRASGGGNEQFFGPGTRLTVL.

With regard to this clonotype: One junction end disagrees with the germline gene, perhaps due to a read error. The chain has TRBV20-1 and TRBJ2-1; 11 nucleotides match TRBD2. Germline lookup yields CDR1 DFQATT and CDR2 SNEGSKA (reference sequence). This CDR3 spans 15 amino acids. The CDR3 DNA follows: TGCAGTGCTACTAGCGGGAGGACCATATACAATGAGGAGTTCTTC. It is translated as CSATSGRTIYNEEFF.

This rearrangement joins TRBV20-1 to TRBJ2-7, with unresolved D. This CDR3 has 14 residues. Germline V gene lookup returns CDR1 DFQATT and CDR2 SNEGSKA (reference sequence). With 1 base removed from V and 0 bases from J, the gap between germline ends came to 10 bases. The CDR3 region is CSARVAWSSYEQYF. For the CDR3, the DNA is TGCAGTGCTAGAGTTGCCTGGAGCTCCTACGAGCAGTACTTC.

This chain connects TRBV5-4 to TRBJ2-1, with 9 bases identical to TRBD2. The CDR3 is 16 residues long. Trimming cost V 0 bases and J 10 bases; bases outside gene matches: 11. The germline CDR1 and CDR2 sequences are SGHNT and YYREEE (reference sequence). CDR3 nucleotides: TGTGCCAGCAGCTTGGAAAGGACTAGCGCGGGCGGAGAGCAGTTCTTC. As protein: CASSLERTSAGGEQFF.

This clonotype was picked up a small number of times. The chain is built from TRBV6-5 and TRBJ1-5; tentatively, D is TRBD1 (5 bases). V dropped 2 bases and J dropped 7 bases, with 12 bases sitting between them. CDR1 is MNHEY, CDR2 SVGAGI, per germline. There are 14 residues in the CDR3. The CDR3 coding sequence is TGTGCCAGCAGTTACGGGGGATACGGGCAGCCCCAGCATTTT. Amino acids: CASSYGGYGQPQHF.

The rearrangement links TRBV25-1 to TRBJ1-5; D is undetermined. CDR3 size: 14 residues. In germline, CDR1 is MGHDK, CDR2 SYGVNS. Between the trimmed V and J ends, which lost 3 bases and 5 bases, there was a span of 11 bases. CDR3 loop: CASSEVWAYQPQHF. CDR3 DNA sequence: TGTGCCAGCAGTGAGGTGTGGGCTTATCAGCCCCAGCATTTT. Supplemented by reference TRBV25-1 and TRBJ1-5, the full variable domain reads EADIYQTPRYLVIGTGKKITLECSQTMGHDKMYWYQQDPGMELHLIHYSYGVNSTEKGDLSSESTVSRIRTEHFPLTLESARPSHTSQYLCASSEVWAYQPQHFGDGTRLSIL.

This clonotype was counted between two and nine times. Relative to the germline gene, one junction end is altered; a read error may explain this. Written as DNA, the CDR3 is TGTGCCAGCAGCCTAGCGGGAGTGAGGAACAATGAGCAGTTCTTC. This codes for CASSLAGVRNNEQFF. This chain uses TRBV7-2 with TRBJ2-1; 10 bases map to TRBD2. Germline values: CDR1 SGHTA, CDR2 FQGNSA. CDR3 size: 15 residues.

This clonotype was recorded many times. In DNA form, the CDR3 reads TGTGCCAGCAGCCCCGGACAGGGGAATGGCTACACCTTC. This encodes CASSPGQGNGYTF. The rearrangement uses TRBV18 and TRBJ1-2, with TRBD1 matching over 9 bases. CDR1 and CDR2 from the germline V gene are KGHSH and LQKENI. The CDR3 is made up of 13 amino acids. V lost 8 bases, J lost 6 bases, and 7 bases stayed unmatched.